This T cell receptor (beta chain) was sequenced in a study of beta chain features in type 1 diabetes. Study findings and constraints: Researchers caution that PCR might favor shorter templates, equally among patients and controls. When Type 1 diabetes patients were examined, their TCRB CDR3s proved moderately but significantly shorter in all four CD4+ subsets.

The CDR3 spans 17 residues. Unmatched junction bases numbered 11, after V lost 0 bases and J lost 3 bases. Germline V gene lookup returns CDR1 SGHRS and CDR2 YFSETQ. The entirety of the isolated RNA underwent reverse transcription, so expressed TCRB transcripts were sequenced. Sequencing was performed with immunoSEQ multiplex PCR; in TCRdb, only in-frame clones are kept and a portion is missing. The data contain tens of thousands of clones, approximately 47% of them singletons. Comment on this clone: Its antigen is still unknown.

Every participating donor gave one draw, a heparinised blood sample averaging roughly 0.12 L. The chain uses TRBV5-1 and TRBJ2-7; 8 bases match TRBD2. This clonotype originated in a man younger than 40 with type 1 diabetes. The sample comprised central memory CD4+ T cells from blood. The CDR3 coding sequence is TGCGCCAGCAGCTTGGGGGGGTCGAGCGGGAGTATCTACGAGCAGTACTTC. Amino acids: CASSLGGSSGSIYEQYF.